A selection of T cell receptor beta chains follows, all from one sample in a study of cytomegalovirus exposure and HLA in healthy donors. Some clones are missing from TCRdb's copy, which holds only in-frame ones; the method was immunoSEQ multiplex PCR. The repertoire holds under 200,000 clones, approximately 78% seen once, with 1.7% in the top ten. The sample taken for sequencing was PBMCs. The receptors were gathered from a woman younger than 35 in good health and CMV-seronegative. The CDR3 runs from the conserved cysteine through the conserved F or W. D genes are given only for firm matches. Size values are once, few and many counts, or a class for expanded clones, and some rows have none.

v_call	j_call	d_call	clone_size	cdr3_aa	cdr3_nt
TRBV10-1	TRBJ2-4	.	once	CASRNCGGVFTLNIQYF	TGCGCCAGCAGAAACTGTGGCGGTGTCTTCACCCTAAACATTCAGTACTTC
TRBV9	TRBJ2-7	.	.	CASSVEARATYEQYF	TGTGCCAGCAGCGTAGAGGCGCGGGCGACCTACGAGCAGTACTTC
TRBV5-6	TRBJ2-2	TRBD1	many	CASSGRGRGRAGELFF	TGTGCCAGCAGCGGAAGGGGCAGGGGGCGAGCCGGGGAGCTGTTTTTT
TRBV4-2	TRBJ2-7	TRBD2	.	CASSQEASGSSYEQYF	TGTGCCAGCAGCCAAGAGGCTAGCGGAAGCTCCTACGAGCAGTACTTC
TRBV7-2	TRBJ1-6	TRBD1	.	CASSTAGTEVNSPLHF	TGTGCCAGCAGCACAGCCGGGACAGAGGTTAATTCACCCCTCCACTTT
TRBV15	TRBJ1-2	TRBD1	.	CATSRESRQGAWGYTF	TGTGCCACCAGCAGAGAATCACGGCAGGGGGCGTGGGGCTACACCTTC
TRBV5-8	TRBJ1-4	TRBD1	few	CASSRRQGANEKLFF	TGTGCCAGCAGCCGGAGACAGGGGGCTAATGAAAAACTGTTTTTT
TRBV28	TRBJ2-5	.	.	CASSSRTGFQETQYF	TGTGCCAGCAGTTCCAGAACGGGATTCCAAGAGACCCAGTACTTC
TRBV9	TRBJ2-1	.	.	CASSVLRGSEQFF	TGTGCCAGCAGCGTCCTCAGGGGTAGTGAGCAGTTCTTC
TRBV5-5	TRBJ2-2	TRBD1	.	CASSIGTANTGELFF	TGTGCCAGCAGCATCGGGACAGCGAACACCGGGGAGCTGTTTTTT
TRBV10-1	TRBJ1-4	TRBD1	few	CASNTDRAGEKLFF	TGCGCCAGCAATACCGACAGGGCCGGGGAAAAACTGTTTTTT
TRBV2	TRBJ2-3	.	once	CASSPALGSTDTQYF	TGTGCCAGCAGCCCGGCACTAGGTAGCACAGATACGCAGTATTTT
TRBV25-1	TRBJ1-6	TRBD1	.	CASTQGDRVNSPLHF	TGTGCCAGCACCCAGGGGGACAGGGTTAATTCACCCCTCCACTTT
TRBV4-2	TRBJ1-1	.	.	CASSQVVPTENTEAFF	TGTGCCAGCAGCCAAGTCGTCCCTACAGAGAACACTGAAGCTTTCTTT
TRBV18	TRBJ2-5	TRBD1	.	CASSPLLGGLRGQETQYF	TGTGCCAGCTCACCATTATTAGGCGGTCTCAGGGGGCAAGAGACCCAGTACTTC
TRBV28	TRBJ1-2	.	.	CASSLSINYGYTF	TGTGCCAGCAGTTTGTCCATCAACTATGGCTACACCTTC
TRBV7-8	TRBJ1-4	TRBD1	few	CASSPTSTGLAELFF	TGTGCCAGCAGCCCGACATCGACAGGGCTGGCGGAACTGTTTTTT
TRBV29-1	TRBJ2-5	TRBD1	.	CSADRGRETQYF	TGCAGCGCGGACAGGGGGCGAGAGACCCAGTACTTC
TRBV11-2	TRBJ2-7	.	once	CASSGGPGTHLYEQYF	TGTGCCAGCAGCGGTGGACCTGGGACACACCTCTACGAGCAGTACTTC
TRBV4-3	TRBJ2-3	TRBD2	.	CASSQAGTGGADTQYF	TGCGCCAGCAGCCAGGCCGGGACGGGGGGAGCAGATACGCAGTATTTT
TRBV19	TRBJ2-7	TRBD2	.	CASSMAGTSVFEEQYF	TGTGCCAGTAGTATGGCCGGGACTAGCGTTTTTGAAGAGCAGTACTTC
TRBV30	TRBJ2-3	.	once	CAWSSTGSSTDTQYF	TGTGCCTGGAGTTCGACAGGATCTAGCACAGATACGCAGTATTTT
TRBV27	TRBJ2-5	.	.	CARQGPQETQYF	TGTGCCAGACAGGGTCCCCAAGAGACCCAGTACTTC
TRBV4-3	TRBJ1-1	.	few	CASSQERAGATEAFF	TGCGCCAGCAGCCAAGAGAGGGCAGGGGCCACTGAAGCTTTCTTT
TRBV6-5	TRBJ2-7	TRBD1	few	CASIRTGPTYEQYF	TGTGCCAGCATCCGGACAGGGCCGACCTACGAGCAGTACTTC
TRBV27	TRBJ2-1	TRBD2	.	CASGFGTSGSSYNEQFF	TGTGCCAGCGGGTTCGGGACTAGCGGGAGTTCCTACAATGAGCAGTTCTTC
TRBV7-2	TRBJ2-7	TRBD2	.	CASSPGASGAYEQYF	TGTGCCAGCAGCCCAGGGGCTAGCGGGGCCTACGAGCAGTACTTC
TRBV2	TRBJ2-1	TRBD1	.	CASSGQGAGLREQFF	TGTGCCAGCAGTGGGCAGGGGGCGGGTCTTCGTGAGCAGTTCTTC
TRBV6-1	TRBJ2-1	TRBD2	.	CASSTSGAFGEQFF	TGTGCCAGCAGTACTAGCGGGGCCTTCGGGGAGCAGTTCTTC
TRBV28	TRBJ1-3	.	.	CASSFPPLAGSGNTIYF	TGTGCCAGCAGTTTCCCCCCCCTGGCGGGTAGTGGAAACACCATATATTTT
TRBV5-6	TRBJ2-7	TRBD1	.	CASSLAQGAYEQYF	TGTGCCAGCAGCTTGGCTCAGGGGGCCTACGAGCAGTACTTC
TRBV7-9	TRBJ2-5	.	.	CSSSHGETQYF	TGTTCCAGCAGTCACGGGGAGACCCAGTACTTC
TRBV6-1	TRBJ1-1	TRBD1	.	CASSSLTTGGYEAFF	TGTGCCAGCAGTTCCTTAACTACAGGGGGGTATGAAGCTTTCTTT
TRBV5-4	TRBJ1-1	TRBD1	.	CASSLAGGGRGYQTEAFF	TGTGCCAGCAGCCTCGCGGGAGGAGGCAGGGGGTACCAAACTGAAGCTTTCTTT
TRBV4-2	TRBJ2-1	.	few	CASSPNLASEQFF	TGTGCCAGCAGCCCTAATCTAGCGAGTGAGCAGTTCTTC